The clone carrying this TCR beta chain was observed at least ten times. The target antigen is unknown. This specimen comes from a study of spatial heterogeneity in lung cancer. About the research overall: Tumor regions showed TCR transcript counts that correlated strongly with a T cell module score from matched bulk RNA-seq.

TCRdb reprocessed the 5' RACE reads via MiXCR and lists one record per CDR3 protein. The sample records about 18,000 distinct CDR3 sequences, approximately 8.3% being singletons. Trimming cost V 5 bases and J 5 bases, with 16 bases left between them. The CDR3 totals 16 residues. Study outcomes and limitations: There was tracking of ubiquitous and regional nonsynonymous mutations by the respective counts of ubiquitous and regional expanded TCRs. Tracking of tumor mutation counts was seen in expanded intratumoral alpha and beta TCR counts.

Sample time point: sample taken at primary tumor resection. Sequencing covered unsorted whole RNA taken from tumor, nontumor lung or frozen PBMC. Material: lung tumor tissue, obtained at surgery. The source of this sequence is a male donor with early-stage non-small cell lung cancer. The rearrangement joins TRBV12-3 or TRBV12-4 to TRBJ2-6; D may be TRBD1 (6 bases). As DNA, the CDR3 is TGTGCCAGCAGTCCTCACAGGGTTTATAGGGCCAACGTCCTGACTTTC. As protein: CASSPHRVYRANVLTF.